This TCR beta chain comes out of a study of CD8+CD57+ T cells in acquired aplastic anemia. Regarding the study as a whole: Found in both controls and patients were around 31 CD8+ CDR3 sequences.

Previously, flow cytometry had revealed CD8+CD57+ cell expansion in the patients chosen for sequencing. CDR3 and TCR beta VDJ profiling relied on genomic DNA as the template. One entry per CDR3 protein results from TCRdb running MiXCR on the reads. The data show more than 150,000 distinct CDR3 sequences, with around half seen just once and more than 1.5% held by the top ten. There are many counts of this clonotype. The antigen is undetermined. The CDR3 loop spans 15 amino acids. V was shortened by 0 bases and J by 2 bases, with 11 bases between the two germline ends. The germline CDR1 and CDR2 sequences are SGHRS and YFSETQ.

Sequenced material: sorted CD4+, CD8+, or CD8+CD57+ T cells (not recorded which) from PBMCs. The V call is TRBV5-1, the J call TRBJ2-5; no definite D call. The receptor was isolated from a human donor with aplastic anemia. CDR3 sequence: CASSLAFSGQETQYF. The DNA of the CDR3 is TGCGCCAGCAGCTTGGCTTTCAGTGGGCAAGAGACCCAGTACTTC.